These T cell receptor beta chains were read from a single sample in a study of blood T cell repertoires in COVID-19. The protocol was immunoSEQ multiplex PCR, while the TCRdb copy is restricted to in-frame clones and leaves out a portion. The repertoire holds tens of thousands of clones, with around 92% as singletons. Sample: peripheral blood. All receptors come from a woman aged 55-75 years with active COVID-19. The CDR3 runs from the conserved cysteine through the conserved F or W. A D gene is named only where the DNA matches it firmly. Some rows mark clone size as missing; the rest say once, few, many or name a class of expanded clone.

NA TRBJ1-2 TRBD1 TRBV25-1 TGTGCCAGCTCCCCGGACAGGGAGAGAGATGGCTACACCTTC CASSPDRERDGYTF
NA TRBJ2-1 TRBD2 TRBV7-9 TGTGCCAGCAGCCCACAATTAGCGGGTTACAATGAGCAGTTCTTC CASSPQLAGYNEQFF
NA TRBJ2-1 TRBD2 TRBV10-3 TGTGCCATCAGTGACCTTAACGGACTAGCGGGTTACAATGAGCAGTTCTTC CAISDLNGLAGYNEQFF
NA TRBJ1-6 TRBD1 TRBV3-1/TRBV3-2 TGTGCCAGCAGCCAGACCCCCGCAGGGGGTAATTCACCCCTCCACTTT CASSQTPAGGNSPLHF
NA TRBJ2-7 NA TRBV28 TGTGCCAGCAGTTTATCAACAGGGTTTAAGGGCGAGCAGTACTTC CASSLSTGFKGEQYF
NA TRBJ2-7 NA TRBV28 TGTGCCAGCAGCCCGACCACGCGAATCTCAGGGTCCTACGAGCAGTACTTC CASSPTTRISGSYEQYF
NA TRBJ1-2 NA TRBV30 TGTGCCTGGATGAGGCCCTTGGAGTTTAACTATGGCTACACCTTC CAWMRPLEFNYGYTF
NA TRBJ2-1 NA TRBV5-4 TGTGCCAGCAGCCTAAAACTAGGTACGGCTTCTGAGCAGTTCTTC CASSLKLGTASEQFF
few TRBJ1-2 NA TRBV2 TGTGCCAGCAGTGCGGACTGGAACTATGGCTACACCTTC CASSADWNYGYTF
NA TRBJ1-1 TRBD1 TRBV7-9 TGTGCCAGCAGCCCTTTGACAGGGGGCGCATGGAACACTGAAGCTTTCTTT CASSPLTGGAWNTEAFF
NA TRBJ2-2 TRBD1 TRBV29-1 TGCAGCGTTGAAGACGAGACAGGGATCCCCGGGGAGCTGTTTTTT CSVEDETGIPGELFF
NA TRBJ2-7 NA TRBV18 TGTGCCAGCTCGGCGACACCCACGGGGGAGCAGTACTTC CASSATPTGEQYF
NA TRBJ1-3 TRBD1 TRBV10-3 TGTGCCATCTTGGACAGGGAGCCTGGAAACACCATATATTTT CAILDREPGNTIYF
NA TRBJ2-3 NA TRBV5-4 TGTGCCAGCAGTTTAGACTGGAAAACAGATACGCAGTATTTT CASSLDWKTDTQYF
NA TRBJ2-1 NA TRBV28 TGTGCCAGCAGTTTTCCCTCCAATGAGCAGTTCTTC CASSFPSNEQFF
NA TRBJ1-2 NA TRBV14 TGTGCCAGCAGCCATGGGACATTTGGCTACACCTTC CASSHGTFGYTF
NA TRBJ2-7 TRBD2 TRBV7-9 TGTGCCAGCAGCTTAGGAAGGACCGCGGGGGGCGAGCAGTACTTC CASSLGRTAGGEQYF
NA TRBJ1-3 NA TRBV28 TGTGCCAGCAGTTTTCGGGGGGCAATAAACACCATATATTTT CASSFRGAINTIYF
few TRBJ1-5 NA TRBV7-9 TGTGCCAGCAGCTTAGGGGGCGGTAACAATCAGCCCCAGCATTTT CASSLGGGNNQPQHF
NA TRBJ2-2 TRBD2 TRBV28 TGTGCCAGCAGTTTCGAGCGGGGGCGAAACACCGGGGAGCTGTTTTTT CASSFERGRNTGELFF
NA TRBJ2-5 TRBD2 TRBV27 TGTGCCAGCAGTCTCGGGACTAGCAGCTTACAAGAGACCCAGTACTTC CASSLGTSSLQETQYF
NA TRBJ2-3 TRBD1 TRBV3-1/TRBV3-2 TGTGCCAGCAGCCAGCAGGGGGCGGCAGATACGCAGTATTTT CASSQQGAADTQYF
NA TRBJ2-7 TRBD1 TRBV7-9 TGTGCCAGCAGCCCACAGGGGGGTGTGGACGAGCAGTACTTC CASSPQGGVDEQYF
NA TRBJ1-6 NA TRBV5-1 TGCGCCAGCAGCTTGAGCGGCAGGGGCTCCTATAATTCACCCCTCCACTTT CASSLSGRGSYNSPLHF
NA TRBJ2-3 NA TRBV5-1 TGCGCCAGCAGCTTGCAGGGAGGTTTTGCAGATACGCAGTATTTT CASSLQGGFADTQYF
NA TRBJ1-2 TRBD1 TRBV7-2 TGTGCCAGCAGCTTCGACAGGGACTATGGCTACACCTTC CASSFDRDYGYTF
NA TRBJ1-1 NA TRBV5-1 TGCGCCAGCAGCTTGGCTCTGGCCGGAGGGGAAGCTTTCTTT CASSLALAGGEAFF